These 9 T cell receptor beta chains were sequenced from one sample in a study of CD8 T cells in ankylosing spondylitis. Each CDR3 protein is one row after TCRdb ran MiXCR on the 5' RACE reads. The sample lists 350,000 to 400,000 distinct CDR3 sequences, approximately 22% occurring once. Input material: blood, either unsorted or a sorted T cell fraction (not recorded which). Every receptor here comes from a male donor with ankylosing spondylitis or in good health (not recorded which).

This clonotype has a handful of counts. CDR3 in amino acids: CASSLEGRSNQPQHF. The CDR3, as DNA: TGTGCCAGCAGCTTAGAGGGGAGGAGCAATCAGCCCCAGCATTTT. This sequence joins TRBV11-2 and TRBJ1-5, with D uncertain. The germline V and J ends were trimmed by 0 bases and 1 base, with 7 bases remaining between them. CDR3 length: 15 amino acids. Per germline, CDR1 SGHAT and CDR2 FQNNGV.

This rearrangement joins TRBV6-6 to TRBJ2-5, with TRBD2 as a possible D gene (7 bases). V lost 11 bases to trimming and J lost 5 bases, with 12 bases between them. CDR1 and CDR2 (germline): MNHNY, SVGAGI (reference sequence). The CDR3 loop spans 11 amino acids. CDR3 nucleotides: TGTGCCGCACGGGGGGCTGAGACCCAGTACTTC. Residues: CAARGAETQYF.

This chain connects TRBV9 to TRBJ1-1; D ambiguous. The CDR3 spans 12 residues. Looked up from germline, CDR1 is SGDLS and CDR2 is YYNGEE. With 3 bases removed from V and 3 bases from J, the gap between germline ends came to 6 bases. DNA of the CDR3: TGTGCCAGCAGCGCCGTGGACACTGAAGCTTTCTTT. It is translated as CASSAVDTEAFF.

This clonotype was seen ten or more times. The chain has TRBV7-9 and TRBJ2-1; D is unclear. Trimming removed 1 base from V and 7 bases from J, with 8 bases in between. Germline assignment: CDR1 SEHNR and CDR2 FQNEAQ (reference sequence). CDR3 size: 13 residues. CDR3 residues: CASSLGGENEQFF. The DNA for the CDR3 is TGTGCCAGCAGCTTAGGAGGTGAGAATGAGCAGTTCTTC. The whole variable domain, filled in from reference TRBV7-9 and TRBJ2-1, reads DTGVSQNPRHKITKRGQNVTFRCDPISEHNRLYWYRQTLGQGPEFLTYFQNEAQLEKSRLLSDRFSAERPKGSFSTLEIQRTEQGDSAMYLCASSLGGENEQFFGPGTRLTVL.

This clonotype appeared a few times. CDR3 region: CASTQGPYGYTF. CDR3 coding DNA: TGTGCCAGCACCCAGGGACCCTATGGCTACACCTTC. V is TRBV12-3 or TRBV12-4 and J is TRBJ1-2; tentative D call: TRBD1 (5 bases). The CDR3 is made up of 12 amino acids. The V end lost 7 bases, the J end lost 4 bases, and 10 bases lay between the germline ends.

This clonotype was found a few times. Here the CDR3 reads CASSLAGGLDIQYF. The CDR3 DNA reads TGCGCCAGCAGCTTGGCCGGGGGGCTGGACATTCAGTACTTC. The V and J genes are TRBV5-1 and TRBJ2-4; TRBD2 might be the D (7 bases). The germline CDR1 and CDR2 sequences are SGHRS and YFSETQ. Trimming shortened V by 0 bases and J by 8 bases, and 12 bases separated the two germline ends. The CDR3 runs to 14 residues.

The chain couples TRBV11-2 to TRBJ1-1, with D uncertain. The CDR3 spans 14 residues. The V and J ends lost 0 bases and 0 bases respectively, with 5 bases between them. Germline V lookup: CDR1 SGHAT, CDR2 FQNNGV. CDR3: CASSLDLVNTEAFF. The CDR3 bases are TGTGCCAGCAGCTTAGATCTGGTGAACACTGAAGCTTTCTTT.

The chain has TRBV3-1 and TRBJ2-7; 10 bases match TRBD1. CDR3 length: 15 amino acids. V lost 4 bases to trimming and J lost 2 bases; unmatched junction nucleotides: 5. Germline V gene sequence: CDR1 LGHDT, CDR2 YNNKEL (reference sequence). CDR3 amino acids: CASSPQGQGTYEQYF. CDR3 bases: TGTGCCAGCAGCCCCCAGGGACAGGGGACCTACGAGCAGTACTTC.

The chain carries TRBV12-3 or TRBV12-4 and TRBJ2-5; D assignment may be TRBD1 or TRBD2 (6 bases each). The V end lost 3 bases, the J end lost 5 bases, and 25 bases lay between the germline ends. The CDR3 is made up of 18 amino acids. CDR3 bases: TGTGCCAGCAGTTTTCGGCAGGGGCGGTATCAGGCGGGGGAGACCCAGTACTTC. This sequence encodes CASSFRQGRYQAGETQYF.